The 19 T cell receptor beta chains reported below all come from one sample, sequenced in a study of T cells in Graves' hyperthyroidism and ophthalmopathy (dated by TCRdb to the late 2010s). Libraries were made using multiplex PCR. TCRdb records Illumina HiSeq 2000 as the sequencer. TCR beta CDR3 regions were amplified from RNA transcripts. A first-round RT-PCR of the TCR CDR3 used the HTBI primer set with the Qiagen OneStep RT-PCR kit. The public reads were reanalyzed by TCRdb: fastp trimming at Q25, MiXCR alignment, in-frame beta chains only. Entries are consolidated by CDR3 protein sequence, retaining the most common genes and DNA. The sample table holds 300,000 to 450,000 distinct CDR3 sequences, of which roughly 14% were seen once. The biggest ten clones account for 20% of the sample. The sequenced sample consisted of blood. All receptors derive from a woman in her twenties or thirties with Graves' ophthalmopathy.

This clonotype was seen repeatedly, ten times or more. V gene TRBV2 combines with J gene TRBJ2-2; D assignment may be TRBD1 or TRBD2 (6 bases each). Deletions cut 8 bases from V and 4 bases from J, with 8 bases between. Per germline, CDR1 SNHLY and CDR2 FYNNEI. The CDR3 has 12 amino acids. The CDR3 reads CASGGGTGELFF. CDR3 sequence (DNA): TGTGCCAGCGGAGGGGGCACCGGGGAGCTGTTTTTT.

This clonotype has a count of ten or more. This chain links TRBV20-1 with TRBJ1-1; D unresolved. Trimming stripped 1 base from V and 2 bases from J, with 11 bases between. Germline lookup yields CDR1 DFQATT and CDR2 SNEGSKA (reference sequence). The CDR3 runs to 14 residues. CDR3 in DNA: TGCAGTGCTAGAGCCCTCCCGGGAAACACTGAAGCTTTCTTT. It is translated as CSARALPGNTEAFF.

The chain uses TRBV20-1 and TRBJ2-1; D may be TRBD2 (6 bases). CDR3 size: 15 residues. The germline CDR1 and CDR2 sequences are DFQATT and SNEGSKA (reference sequence). With 4 bases removed from V and 5 bases from J, the gap between germline ends came to 18 bases. The CDR3 coding sequence is TGCAGTGCTATCGATATAGCGGTGCTAAACAATGAGCAGTTCTTC. Its translation is CSAIDIAVLNNEQFF.

Of note for this clonotype: A read error is possible here, since a much larger clone lies one base away. The rearrangement links TRBV7-3 to TRBJ2-3; maybe TRBD1 (6 bases). With 5 bases removed from V and 4 bases from J, the gap between germline ends came to 19 bases. From germline, CDR1 is SGHTA and CDR2 FQGTGA. The CDR3 contains 16 residues. The DNA for the CDR3 is TGTGCCAGCAGCCTAGAAATTAGCGAGGGGGCAGATACGCAGTATTTT. Its protein product is CASSLEISEGADTQYF.

The chain couples TRBV4-1 to TRBJ1-2; 8 bases agree with TRBD1. V lost 3 bases and J lost 7; bases outside the gene matches: 4. Germline loops: CDR1 MGHRA, CDR2 YSYEKL. The CDR3 loop spans 13 amino acids. Here the CDR3 DNA reads TGCGCCAGCAGCCAGGACAGGGTCCTTGGCTACACCTTC. Encoded protein: CASSQDRVLGYTF.

This clonotype was recorded at least ten times. The chain links TRBV30 to TRBJ1-1; unclear D gene. The length of the CDR3 is 13 residues. CDR1 and CDR2 from the germline V gene are GTSNPN and SVGIG (reference sequence). Deletions cut 0 bases from V and 3 bases from J, with 8 bases between. The CDR3 DNA reads as TGTGCCTGGAGTGTACTCCCGGACACTGAAGCTTTCTTT. It is translated as CAWSVLPDTEAFF.

Regarding this clonotype: Given a much more abundant clone one base away, this may be a read error. This sequence joins TRBV7-9 and TRBJ1-2; unclear D gene. CDR1 and CDR2 (germline): SEHNR, FQNEAQ (reference sequence). The CDR3 has 16 amino acids. Trimming removed 5 bases from V and 0 bases from J, with 16 bases in between. In DNA, the CDR3 is TGTGCCAGCAGCCATCCTCTGAACTACACTAACTATGGCTACACCTTC. This sequence encodes CASSHPLNYTNYGYTF.

This clonotype was counted between two and nine times. This chain joins TRBV5-1 and TRBJ1-5; 8 positions match TRBD1. CDR1 and CDR2 (germline): SGHRS, YFSETQ. Germline trimming cut 4 bases from V and 7 bases from J; bases unmatched to any gene: 4. The CDR3 extends over 13 amino acids. The CDR3 DNA follows: TGCGCCAGCAGCCAACAGGGGGGGCAGCCCCAGCATTTT. Amino acids: CASSQQGGQPQHF. The variable domain in full, with the rest retrieved from reference TRBV5-1 and TRBJ1-5, is KAGVTQTPRYLIKTRGQQVTLSCSPISGHRSVSWYQQTPGQGLQFLFEYFSETQRNKGNFPGRFSGRQFSNSRSEMNVSTLELGDSALYLCASSQQGGQPQHFGDGTRLSIL.

This clonotype was detected ten times or more. The chain recombines TRBV28 with TRBJ2-7; TRBD2 aligns across 9 bases. CDR1 is MDHEN and CDR2 is SYDVKM in the germline V gene. V trimming: 6 bases; J trimming: 5 bases; junction bases outside the gene matches: 8. The length of the CDR3 is 14 residues. This chain's CDR3 is CASRVAGGPNEQYF. In DNA, the CDR3 is TGTGCCAGCAGGGTGGCGGGGGGGCCCAACGAGCAGTACTTC.

This clonotype occurred many times. The chain carries TRBV10-1 and TRBJ2-7, with TRBD2 as a possible D gene (5 bases). The CDR3 is 15 residues long. Germline CDR1 WNHNN, CDR2 SYGVQD (reference sequence). V was cut by 0 bases and J by 2 bases, with 11 bases left in between. The CDR3 sequence: CASSESRTVPYEQYF. The CDR3 nucleotides are TGCGCCAGCAGTGAGTCGAGGACTGTCCCCTACGAGCAGTACTTC.

The V and J genes are TRBV2 and TRBJ2-2, with D perhaps assigned TRBD1 or TRBD2 (6 bases each). The germline CDR1 and CDR2 sequences are SNHLY and FYNNEI. V dropped 6 bases and J dropped 10 bases, with 18 bases sitting between them. The CDR3 runs to 14 residues. The CDR3 coding sequence is TGTGCCAGCAGCCCCCCAGGGGACTCTGTGGAGCTGTTTTTT. Translating gives CASSPPGDSVELFF.

This clonotype was seen many times. The chain combines TRBV2 with TRBJ2-5; 9 bases align to TRBD2. J was trimmed by 5 bases and V by 5 bases; bases with no gene match: 12. The CDR3 has 16 residues. Looked up from germline, CDR1 is SNHLY and CDR2 is FYNNEI. CDR3 nucleotides: TGTGCCAGCAGTAACCAACAGCGGGGGGCTCGGGAGACCCAGTACTTC. As protein: CASSNQQRGARETQYF.

In this sample, this clonotype turned up many times. CDR3 residues: CSATGTGNNEQFF. The CDR3 DNA reads as TGCAGTGCCACGGGGACGGGTAACAATGAGCAGTTCTTC. The rearrangement joins TRBV20-1 to TRBJ2-1; D possibly matches TRBD1 or TRBD2 (5 bases each). The germline V gene has CDR1 DFQATT and CDR2 SNEGSKA (reference sequence). This CDR3 is built from 13 residues. V lost 6 bases to trimming and J lost 5 bases, with 14 bases between them.

This clonotype has a count of ten or more. The chain joins TRBV20-1 to TRBJ2-1; TRBD1 matches 7 bases. The CDR3 totals 15 residues. Trimming at V came to 1 base and at J to 3 bases, leaving 6 bases not matched to a gene. CDR1 is DFQATT and CDR2 is SNEGSKA in the germline V gene (reference sequence). The CDR3: CSARGPGQRYNEQFF. The CDR3 DNA reads TGCAGTGCTAGAGGCCCGGGACAGCGCTACAATGAGCAGTTCTTC.

This clonotype was recorded at least ten times. The chain combines TRBV13 with TRBJ2-7; the match to TRBD1 covers 8 bases. CDR1 PRHDT and CDR2 FYEKMQ come from the germline V gene (reference sequence). Trimming cost V 8 bases and J 0 bases; bases outside gene matches: 0. There are 12 residues in the CDR3. DNA for the CDR3: TGTGCCAGCGGGACAGGCTCCTACGAGCAGTACTTC. The encoded protein is CASGTGSYEQYF.

This clonotype was detected a few times. The V and J genes are TRBV9 and TRBJ2-2; D is unresolved. Germline V gene data show CDR1 as SGDLS and CDR2 as YYNGEE. V was trimmed by 0 bases and J by 1 base, leaving 7 bases between them. This CDR3 has 15 amino acids. The CDR3 region is CASSVASRNTGELFF. DNA of the CDR3: TGTGCCAGCAGCGTAGCGAGTAGGAACACCGGGGAGCTGTTTTTT.

This clonotype was observed at least ten times. The chain employs TRBV5-1 and TRBJ1-5; 7 bases fit TRBD1. The CDR3 extends over 18 amino acids. V shed 0 bases and J 0 bases; nucleotides not matched to a gene: 9. From germline, CDR1 is SGHRS and CDR2 YFSETQ. This chain's CDR3 is CASSLVARTGVSNQPQHF. CDR3 bases: TGCGCCAGCAGCTTGGTGGCCCGAACAGGGGTTAGCAATCAGCCCCAGCATTTT.

This clonotype has a count of ten or more. This chain joins TRBV6-1 and TRBJ2-3; D is possibly TRBD2 (6 bases). Germline-derived CDR1 and CDR2 are MNHNS and SASEGT. V lost 4 bases to trimming and J lost 2 bases, with 19 bases between them. The CDR3 length is 17 residues. CDR3 amino acids: CASSAESTRYDTDTQYF. CDR3 coding DNA: TGTGCCAGCAGTGCCGAATCGACTAGGTATGACACAGATACGCAGTATTTT.

This clonotype has a count of ten or more. The rearrangement links TRBV20-1 to TRBJ2-7; 14 positions match TRBD2. CDR1 and CDR2 (germline): DFQATT, SNEGSKA (reference sequence). Germline trimming cut 5 bases from V and 2 bases from J; bases unmatched to any gene: 11. The CDR3 runs 17 residues. CDR3 region: CSAPAPRLAGGPYEQYF. The CDR3 coding sequence is TGCAGTGCTCCCGCACCTCGACTAGCGGGGGGGCCCTACGAGCAGTACTTC.